A single sample is the source of the 22 T cell receptor beta chains below, sequenced in a study of T cell responses to AZD1222 COVID-19 vaccine. The data were produced by immunoSEQ multiplex PCR, yet TCRdb's version contains in-frame clones alone and is incomplete. Here the sample spans 100,000 to 120,000 clones, about 95% being singletons. The sample consisted of peripheral blood, taken 28 days after the second AZD1222 dose. The receptor set was obtained from an adult who received the AZD1222 COVID-19 vaccine.

The chain is built from TRBV5-1 and TRBJ2-3; the match to TRBD2 covers 12 bases. The CDR3 is made up of 17 amino acids. The V gene's germline CDR1 is SGHRS and CDR2 YFSETQ. V lost 2 bases, J lost 1 base, and 5 bases stayed unmatched. In DNA, the CDR3 is TGCGCCAGCAGCTTTTGGACTAGCGGGGATCGCACAGATACGCAGTATTTT. This translates into CASSFWTSGDRTDTQYF.

The count of this clone is one. The chain joins TRBV7-9 to TRBJ1-1; a weak D match, TRBD1 (5 bases). Per the germline V gene, CDR1 is SEHNR and CDR2 is FQNEAQ (reference sequence). Trimming stripped 3 bases from V and 0 bases from J, with 11 bases between. This CDR3 spans 15 amino acids. This CDR3 reads CASSLAGRMNTEAFF. The CDR3 DNA follows: TGTGCCAGCAGCTTGGCAGGGCGTATGAACACTGAAGCTTTCTTT.

This clone was seen a few times. This rearrangement joins TRBV2 to TRBJ1-1; D uncertain. Germline CDR1 is SNHLY and CDR2 is FYNNEI. The CDR3 is 14 amino acids. Trimming removed 10 bases at V and 0 bases at J, with 15 bases between. As DNA, the CDR3 is TGTGCCAATGTCGGTCCAGGAATGAACACTGAAGCTTTCTTT. It specifies CANVGPGMNTEAFF.

In DNA, the CDR3 is TGTGCCAGCAGCCCCCGGCCGAACACCGGGGAGCTGTTTTTT. Protein sequence: CASSPRPNTGELFF. The chain recombines TRBV11-2 with TRBJ2-2; D ambiguous. Trimming removed 5 bases from V and 0 bases from J, with 7 bases in between. This CDR3 is 14 amino acids long. Germline V gene sequence: CDR1 SGHAT, CDR2 FQNNGV.

This chain connects TRBV12-5 to TRBJ1-2, with TRBD1 identical over 9 bases. Germline assignment: CDR1 LGHNT and CDR2 FRNRAP. V lost 2 bases to trimming and J lost 8 bases; unmatched junction nucleotides: 3. The CDR3 totals 13 residues. DNA of the CDR3: TGTGCTAGTGGTTTGACAGGGGGCGTAGGCTACACCTTC. Protein product: CASGLTGGVGYTF.

As for this clone: A read error is likely, as this CDR3 ends without the conserved phenylalanine or tryptophan. The DNA is omitted, as the CDR3 cannot be located on it reliably, and the CDR3 follows TCRdb's listing. The V call is TRBV2, the J call TRBJ2-7. Counting both end residues, the CDR3 totals 12 amino acids. CDR1 is SNHLY, CDR2 FYNNEI, per germline. The CDR3 is CASSPNTSDGPL.

CDR3 bases: TGTGCCAGCAGTGGAACTAGCGGGGGGGCCGGGTCCTACAATGAGCAGTTCTTC. Translation: CASSGTSGGAGSYNEQFF. V is TRBV6-1 and J is TRBJ2-1; 13 nucleotides agree with TRBD2. Germline V lookup: CDR1 MNHNS, CDR2 SASEGT. V gave up 4 bases and J gave up 1 base; unmatched junction bases: 7. The CDR3 extends over 18 amino acids.

This chain uses TRBV28 with TRBJ1-2; D is ambiguous. Looked up from germline, CDR1 is MDHEN and CDR2 is SYDVKM. Trimming cost V 3 bases and J 4 bases, with 12 bases left between them. There are 14 residues in the CDR3. CDR3 region: CASSLFVRFYGYTF. In nucleotides, the CDR3 is TGTGCCAGCAGTTTGTTTGTCCGGTTCTATGGCTACACCTTC.

The V and J genes are TRBV5-8 and TRBJ1-5; TRBD1 matches at 8 bases. Germline V gene data show CDR1 as SGHTS and CDR2 as YDEGEE. The CDR3 totals 19 residues. Trimming cost V 3 bases and J 4 bases; bases outside gene matches: 18. In nucleotides, the CDR3 is TGTGCCAGCAGCTCTGGTCAGGGGGCAAACGACATGGGGAATCAGCCCCAGCATTTT. Amino acid sequence: CASSSGQGANDMGNQPQHF.

The V gene is TRBV3-1 (or the pseudogene TRBV3-2), the J gene TRBJ2-2, with D maybe TRBD1 (6 bases). Trimming removed 4 bases at V and 6 bases at J, with 18 bases between. The germline CDR1 and CDR2 sequences are LGHDT and YNNKEL (reference sequence). CDR3 length equals 16 residues. The CDR3 loop reads CASSPLAGVLPGELFF. The CDR3 bases are TGTGCCAGCAGCCCTCTGGCAGGGGTGCTTCCCGGGGAGCTGTTTTTT.

This chain links TRBV6-5 with TRBJ1-1; no firm D call. Germline V gives CDR1 MNHEY, CDR2 SVGAGI. The V and J ends lost 5 bases and 1 base respectively, with 14 bases between them. The CDR3 sequence is 15 residues long. The CDR3, as DNA: TGTGCCAGCAGTCCCCGAGGCCGATCGAACACTGAAGCTTTCTTT. Translating gives CASSPRGRSNTEAFF.

V is TRBV28 and J is TRBJ1-4; 9 positions match TRBD1. Germline values: CDR1 MDHEN, CDR2 SYDVKM. CDR3 length: 15 residues. The ends lost 6 bases at V and 6 bases at J; junction bases unmatched: 8. The CDR3 spells CASSAPGTGYEKLFF. The CDR3 coding sequence is TGTGCCAGCAGCGCTCCCGGGACAGGGTATGAAAAACTGTTTTTT.

This sequence joins TRBV5-1 and TRBJ1-2, with TRBD1 as a possible D gene (6 bases). Germline V lookup: CDR1 SGHRS, CDR2 YFSETQ. The CDR3 totals 16 residues. V lost 4 bases to trimming and J lost 2 bases, with 18 bases between them. The CDR3 here is CASSAELEGGNYGYTF. The CDR3 coding sequence is TGCGCCAGCAGCGCGGAGCTGGAGGGGGGGAACTATGGCTACACCTTC.

The V call is TRBV7-9, the J call TRBJ2-2; no firm D call. The germline V and J ends were trimmed by 5 bases and 5 bases, with 12 bases remaining between them. Per germline, CDR1 SEHNR and CDR2 FQNEAQ (reference sequence). The CDR3 consists of 14 residues. This chain's CDR3 is CASSNRARTGELFF. DNA of the CDR3: TGTGCCAGCAGCAACCGGGCGCGGACCGGGGAGCTGTTTTTT.

Only one count was recorded for this clone. V usage is TRBV4-2 and J usage is TRBJ1-6, with no clear D. Trimming took off 0 bases at V and 0 bases at J, with 9 bases between the two ends. Germline CDR1 LGHNA, CDR2 YNFKEQ. The CDR3 runs 17 residues. The CDR3 loop reads CASSQEFRSSYNSPLHF. CDR3 DNA sequence: TGTGCCAGCAGCCAAGAGTTTCGGAGCTCCTATAATTCACCCCTCCACTTT.

The gene calls are TRBV6-5 and TRBJ1-2; TRBD1 aligns across 7 bases. The CDR3 covers 14 residues. Germline V lookup: CDR1 MNHEY, CDR2 SVGAGI. V dropped 6 bases and J dropped 3; count of bases not matched to a gene: 7. The CDR3 region is CASRGQLTHYGYTF. CDR3 coding DNA: TGTGCCAGCAGGGGACAGCTAACTCACTATGGCTACACCTTC.

The chain couples TRBV4-2 to TRBJ2-2; D unresolved. The germline V gene encodes CDR1 LGHNA and CDR2 YNFKEQ. The CDR3 runs 19 residues. The V end was cut by 0 bases, the J end by 1 base, with 18 bases between. The CDR3 sequence: CASSQEYPGKIMNTGELFF. The CDR3 DNA reads TGTGCCAGCAGCCAAGAGTATCCAGGAAAGATAATGAACACCGGGGAGCTGTTTTTT.

The chain combines TRBV7-9 with TRBJ1-5, with D maybe TRBD1 (6 bases). With 6 bases removed from V and 5 bases from J, the gap between germline ends came to 11 bases. CDR1 and CDR2 (germline): SEHNR, FQNEAQ (reference sequence). CDR3 size: 13 residues. CDR3 bases: TGTGCCAGCAGACAGGGTTACGATCAGCCCCAGCATTTT. Translating it yields CASRQGYDQPQHF.

CDR3 amino acids: CASSGRDPSEQYF. The CDR3 region has the DNA TGTGCCAGCAGCGGCAGGGACCCCAGCGAGCAGTACTTC. The chain links TRBV3-1 (or the pseudogene TRBV3-2) to TRBJ2-7, with D perhaps being TRBD1 or TRBD2 (5 bases each). The CDR3 is 13 residues long. V lost 5 bases, J lost 6 bases, and 14 bases lay in between. The germline V gene has CDR1 LGHDT and CDR2 YNNKEL (reference sequence).

This chain connects TRBV6-6 to TRBJ1-1; D is uncertain. The V and J ends lost 7 bases and 1 base respectively, with 13 bases between them. Germline loops: CDR1 MNHNY, CDR2 SVGAGI (reference sequence). This CDR3 is 14 amino acids long. DNA of the CDR3: TGTGCCAGCAATGGACCGGCAGAGAACACTGAAGCTTTCTTT. Translation gives CASNGPAENTEAFF.

The V and J genes are TRBV11-2 and TRBJ1-3; D call uncertain. This CDR3 spans 14 amino acids. Germline V lookup: CDR1 SGHAT, CDR2 FQNNGV. Deletions cut 5 bases from V and 1 base from J, with 9 bases between. CDR3 amino acids: CASSPDPSGNTIYF. CDR3 DNA sequence: TGTGCCAGCAGCCCAGACCCGTCTGGAAACACCATATATTTT.

CDR3 in DNA: TGTGCCAGCAGCCAAGACAGTTCTGGGGCCAACGTCCTGACTTTC. This gives the protein CASSQDSSGANVLTF. This chain links TRBV3-1 (or the pseudogene TRBV3-2) with TRBJ2-6; no definite D call. In germline, CDR1 is LGHDT, CDR2 YNNKEL (reference sequence). Trimming removed 0 bases from V and 1 base from J, with 4 bases in between. The length of the CDR3 is 15 residues.